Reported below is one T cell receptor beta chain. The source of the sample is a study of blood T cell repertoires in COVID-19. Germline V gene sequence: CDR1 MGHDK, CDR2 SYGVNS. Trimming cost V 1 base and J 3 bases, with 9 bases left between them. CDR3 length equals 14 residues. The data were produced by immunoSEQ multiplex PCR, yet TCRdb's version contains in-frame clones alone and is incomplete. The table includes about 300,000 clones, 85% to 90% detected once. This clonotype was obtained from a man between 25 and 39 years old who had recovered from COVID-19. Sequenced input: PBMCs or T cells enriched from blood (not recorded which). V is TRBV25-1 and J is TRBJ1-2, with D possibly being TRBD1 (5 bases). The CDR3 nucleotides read TGTGCCAGCAGTGAATCCGGCAGGGACTATGGCTACACCTTC. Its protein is CASSESGRDYGYTF.